One T cell receptor beta chain is described in this entry. The germline V gene has CDR1 SGHNT and CDR2 YYREEE (reference sequence). Trimming removed 4 bases at V and 5 bases at J, with 24 bases between. The CDR3 sequence is 17 residues long. Per the original methods: Estimation of nucleated cell counts relied on the amplification of reference gene primers. The method was immunoSEQ multiplex PCR; TCRdb's version includes in-frame clones alone and lacks a portion of them. Clonal size and the V and J genes are those of that table, whereas D and trimming came from the DNA. The sample contains around 200,000 clones, around 84% of which appear only once. The data belong to a study of blood T cell repertoires in COVID-19. Background on the study: The cDNA or gDNA used as material had been derived from T cells, B-cell-depleted T cells, or PBMCs.

This TCR was recovered from a man younger than 45 with active or convalescent COVID-19. The chain employs TRBV5-4 and TRBJ2-5; TRBD2 might be the D (6 bases). Sequenced input: peripheral blood. CDR3 amino acids: CASSRFRLGGRGETQYF. The DNA for the CDR3 is TGTGCCAGCAGCCGTTTTCGACTGGGAGGCCGGGGGGAGACCCAGTACTTC.